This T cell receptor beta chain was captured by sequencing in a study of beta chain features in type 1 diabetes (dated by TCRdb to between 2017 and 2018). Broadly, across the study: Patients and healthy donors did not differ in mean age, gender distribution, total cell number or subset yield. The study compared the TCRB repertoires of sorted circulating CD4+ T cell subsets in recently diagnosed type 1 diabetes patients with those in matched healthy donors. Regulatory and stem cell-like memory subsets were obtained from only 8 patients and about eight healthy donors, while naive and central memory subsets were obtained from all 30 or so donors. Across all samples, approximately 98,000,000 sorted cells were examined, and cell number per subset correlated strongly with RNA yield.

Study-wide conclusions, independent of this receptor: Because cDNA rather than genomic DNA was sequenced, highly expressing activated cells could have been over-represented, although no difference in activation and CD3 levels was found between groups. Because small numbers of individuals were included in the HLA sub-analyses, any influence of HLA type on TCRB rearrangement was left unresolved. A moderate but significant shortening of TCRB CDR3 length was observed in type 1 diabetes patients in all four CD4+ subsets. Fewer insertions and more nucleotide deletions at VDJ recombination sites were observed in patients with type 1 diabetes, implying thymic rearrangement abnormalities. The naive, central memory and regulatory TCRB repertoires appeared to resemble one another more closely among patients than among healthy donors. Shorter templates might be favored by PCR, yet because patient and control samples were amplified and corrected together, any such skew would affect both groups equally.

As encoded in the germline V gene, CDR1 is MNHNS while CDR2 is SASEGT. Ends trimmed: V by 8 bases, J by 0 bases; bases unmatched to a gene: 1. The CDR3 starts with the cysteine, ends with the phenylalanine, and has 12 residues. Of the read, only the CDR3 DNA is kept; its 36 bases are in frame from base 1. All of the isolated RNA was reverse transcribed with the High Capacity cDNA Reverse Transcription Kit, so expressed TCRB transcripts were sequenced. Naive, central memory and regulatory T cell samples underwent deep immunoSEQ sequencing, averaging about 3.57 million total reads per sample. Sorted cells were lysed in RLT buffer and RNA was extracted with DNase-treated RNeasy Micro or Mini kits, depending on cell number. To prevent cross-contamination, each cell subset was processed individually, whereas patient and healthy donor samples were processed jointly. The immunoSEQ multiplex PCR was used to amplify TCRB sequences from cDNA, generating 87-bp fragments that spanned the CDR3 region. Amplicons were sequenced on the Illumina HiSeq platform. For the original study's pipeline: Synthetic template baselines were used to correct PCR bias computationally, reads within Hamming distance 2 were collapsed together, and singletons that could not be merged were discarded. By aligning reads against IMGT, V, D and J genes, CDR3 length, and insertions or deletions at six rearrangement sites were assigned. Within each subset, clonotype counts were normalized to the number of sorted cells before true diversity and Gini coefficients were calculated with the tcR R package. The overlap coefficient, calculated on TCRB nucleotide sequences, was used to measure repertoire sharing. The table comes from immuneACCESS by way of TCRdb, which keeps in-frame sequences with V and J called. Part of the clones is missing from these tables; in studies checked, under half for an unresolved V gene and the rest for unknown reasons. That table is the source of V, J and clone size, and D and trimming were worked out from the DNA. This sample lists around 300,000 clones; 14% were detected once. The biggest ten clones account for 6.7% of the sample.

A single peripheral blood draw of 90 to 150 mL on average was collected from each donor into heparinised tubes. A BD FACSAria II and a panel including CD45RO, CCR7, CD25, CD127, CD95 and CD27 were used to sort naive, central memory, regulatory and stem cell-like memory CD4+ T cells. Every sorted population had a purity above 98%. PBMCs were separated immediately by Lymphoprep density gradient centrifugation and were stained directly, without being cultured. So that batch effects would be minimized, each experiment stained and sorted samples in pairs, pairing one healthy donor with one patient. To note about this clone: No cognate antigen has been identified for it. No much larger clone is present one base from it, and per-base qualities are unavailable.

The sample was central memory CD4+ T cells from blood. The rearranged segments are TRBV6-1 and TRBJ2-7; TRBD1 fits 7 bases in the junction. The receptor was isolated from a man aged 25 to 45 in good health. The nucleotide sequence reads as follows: TGTGCCAGCCGGGACAGCTCCTACGAGCAGTACTTC. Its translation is CASRDSSYEQYF.